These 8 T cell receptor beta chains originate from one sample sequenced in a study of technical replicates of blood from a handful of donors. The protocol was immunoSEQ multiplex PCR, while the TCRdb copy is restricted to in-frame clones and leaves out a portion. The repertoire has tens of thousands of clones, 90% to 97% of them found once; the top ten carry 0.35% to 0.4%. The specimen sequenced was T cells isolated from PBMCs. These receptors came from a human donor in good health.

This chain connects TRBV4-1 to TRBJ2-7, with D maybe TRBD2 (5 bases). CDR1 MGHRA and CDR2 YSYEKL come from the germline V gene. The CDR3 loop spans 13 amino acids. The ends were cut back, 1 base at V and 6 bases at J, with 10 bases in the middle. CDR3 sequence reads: CASSQVGLLEQYF. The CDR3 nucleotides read TGCGCCAGCAGCCAAGTTGGACTTCTCGAGCAGTACTTC.

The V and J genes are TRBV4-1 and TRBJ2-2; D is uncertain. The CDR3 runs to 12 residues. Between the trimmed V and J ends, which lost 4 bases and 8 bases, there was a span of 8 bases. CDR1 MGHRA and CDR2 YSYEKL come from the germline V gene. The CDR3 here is CASSLLAGELFF. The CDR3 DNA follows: TGCGCCAGCAGCCTTCTCGCGGGGGAGCTGTTTTTT.

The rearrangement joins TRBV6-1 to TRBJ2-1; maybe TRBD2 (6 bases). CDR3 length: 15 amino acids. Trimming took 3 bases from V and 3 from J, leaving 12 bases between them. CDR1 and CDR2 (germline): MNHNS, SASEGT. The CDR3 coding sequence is TGTGCCAGCAGTGAGACCGGGACTGTCTACAATGAGCAGTTCTTC. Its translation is CASSETGTVYNEQFF.

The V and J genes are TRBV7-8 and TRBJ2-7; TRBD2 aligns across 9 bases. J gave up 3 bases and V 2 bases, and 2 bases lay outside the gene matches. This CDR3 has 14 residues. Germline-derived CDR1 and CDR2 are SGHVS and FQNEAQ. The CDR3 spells CASSLLAGYYEQYF. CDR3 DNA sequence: TGTGCCAGCAGCTTACTAGCGGGATACTACGAGCAGTACTTC.

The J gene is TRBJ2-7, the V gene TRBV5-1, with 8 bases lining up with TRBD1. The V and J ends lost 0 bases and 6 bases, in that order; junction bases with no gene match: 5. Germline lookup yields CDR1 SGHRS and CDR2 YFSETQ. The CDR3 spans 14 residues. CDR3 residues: CASSLGDRYAEQYF. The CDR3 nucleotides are TGCGCCAGCAGCTTGGGGGACAGGTATGCCGAGCAGTACTTC.

The CDR3 DNA follows: TGCGCCAGCAGCTTGGCCAGGTCTGGGCCCAATGAGCAGTTCTTC. Translating gives CASSLARSGPNEQFF. V gene TRBV5-1 combines with J gene TRBJ2-1, with D unclear. The V and J ends lost 0 bases and 6 bases respectively, with 13 bases between them. Germline CDR1 is SGHRS and CDR2 is YFSETQ. This CDR3 comprises 15 residues.

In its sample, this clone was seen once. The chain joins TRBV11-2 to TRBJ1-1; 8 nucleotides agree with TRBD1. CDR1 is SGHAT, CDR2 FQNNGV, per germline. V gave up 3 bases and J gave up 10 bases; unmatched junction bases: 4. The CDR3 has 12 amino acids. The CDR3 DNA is TGTGCCAGCAGCTTCGGACAGGGCTTAGCTTTCTTT. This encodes CASSFGQGLAFF.

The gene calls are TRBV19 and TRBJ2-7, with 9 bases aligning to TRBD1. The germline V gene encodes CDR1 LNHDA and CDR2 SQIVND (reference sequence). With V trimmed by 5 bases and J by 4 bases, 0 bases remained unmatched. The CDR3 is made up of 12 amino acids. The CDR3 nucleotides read TGTGCCAGTAGTGGGACAGGGTACGAGCAGTACTTC. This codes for CASSGTGYEQYF.